The 27 T cell receptor beta chains given below trace back to one sample, sequenced in a study of blood T cell repertoires in COVID-19. TCRdb's table, derived via immunoSEQ multiplex PCR, lists solely in-frame clones and lacks some. The sample gives 70,000 or so clones, 65% to 85% of which show up once; roughly 12% is in the top ten. Sequencing was carried out using peripheral blood. The receptor source for this set is a man in his fifties or sixties with COVID-19, enrolled during active disease.

The chain has TRBV21-1 and TRBJ1-6; the table's D call, TRBD1, has no DNA check behind it. TRBV21-1 has pseudogene status. The CDR3 covers 16 residues. Here the CDR3 reads CASSKTIRVDNSPLHF. The CDR3 DNA is TGTGCCAGCAGCAAAACGATCAGGGTTGACAATTCACCCCTCCACTTT.

The chain carries TRBV7-8 and TRBJ2-7; 9 bases match TRBD1. CDR1 is SGHVS and CDR2 is FQNEAQ in the germline V gene. The CDR3 runs 15 residues. Trimming removed 5 bases from V and 6 bases from J; junction bases left unmatched: 11. CDR3 sequence reads: CASSNGLTGGREQYF. In nucleotides, the CDR3 is TGTGCCAGCAGCAACGGGTTGACAGGGGGACGCGAGCAGTACTTC.

The rearrangement uses TRBV5-4 and TRBJ1-1; maybe TRBD1 (6 bases). CDR1 and CDR2 (germline): SGHNT, YYREEE (reference sequence). V lost 4 bases and J 6 bases, leaving 10 bases between the germline ends. The length of the CDR3 is 12 residues. The CDR3 DNA sequence: TGTGCCAGCAGCGAAGGGACACCTGAAGCTTTCTTT. It codes for CASSEGTPEAFF. Complete variable domain (other parts from reference TRBV5-4 and TRBJ1-1): ETGVTQSPTHLIKTRGQQVTLRCSSQSGHNTVSWYQQALGQGPQFIFQYYREEENGRGNFPPRFSGLQFPNYSSELNVNALELDDSALYLCASSEGTPEAFFGQGTRLTVV.

The chain employs TRBV2 and TRBJ1-1; 7 bases are a match to TRBD1. The CDR3 runs to 12 residues. Germline CDR1 is SNHLY and CDR2 is FYNNEI. V trimming: 4 bases; J trimming: 10 bases; junction bases outside the gene matches: 6. In DNA form, the CDR3 reads TGTGCCAGCAGTGTAAAGGACAGGAGAGCTTTCTTT. Translated: CASSVKDRRAFF.

The chain has TRBV19 and TRBJ1-1; tentative D call: TRBD1 (6 bases). The V and J ends lost 7 bases and 5 bases respectively, with 20 bases between them. This CDR3 has 15 amino acids. Germline V gives CDR1 LNHDA, CDR2 SQIVND (reference sequence). The CDR3 reads CASTHIRGAGTEAFF. CDR3 coding DNA: TGTGCCAGTACCCACATCCGGGGGGCCGGGACTGAAGCTTTCTTT.

The genes are TRBV28 and TRBJ2-2; 11 nucleotides align to TRBD2. Per the germline V gene, CDR1 is MDHEN and CDR2 is SYDVKM. The CDR3 runs to 14 residues. V trimming: 7 bases; J trimming: 5 bases; junction bases outside the gene matches: 3. The CDR3: CASMTSGITGELFF. CDR3 bases: TGTGCCAGCATGACTAGCGGGATTACCGGGGAGCTGTTTTTT. Filled out from reference TRBV28 and TRBJ2-2, the complete variable domain reads DVKVTQSSRYLVKRTGEKVFLECVQDMDHENMFWYRQDPGLGLRLIYFSYDVKMKEKGDIPEGYSVSREKKERFSLILESASTNQTSMYLCASMTSGITGELFFGEGSRLTVL.

V is TRBV2 and J is TRBJ1-1; TRBD1 might be the D (5 bases). This CDR3 is built from 16 residues. CDR1 and CDR2 (germline): SNHLY, FYNNEI. Trimming left V 0 bases short and J 3 bases short, with 14 bases between. CDR3 in amino acids: CASSEAGGGVDTEAFF. As DNA, the CDR3 is TGTGCCAGCAGTGAAGCGGGGGGTGGCGTGGACACTGAAGCTTTCTTT.

The genes are TRBV27 and TRBJ2-7; 8 bases line up with TRBD2. CDR1 MNHEY and CDR2 SMNVEV come from the germline V gene (reference sequence). J gave up 5 bases and V 5 bases, and 8 bases lay outside the gene matches. The CDR3 covers 14 residues. DNA for the CDR3: TGTGCCAGCAGTACAAGCGGGAGAAGCAACGAGCAGTACTTC. As protein: CASSTSGRSNEQYF.

This chain uses TRBV6-4 with TRBJ2-7, with a weak D call TRBD1 (5 bases). Trimming took 7 bases from V and 3 from J, leaving 13 bases between them. Germline V lookup: CDR1 MRHNA, CDR2 SNTAGT. The CDR3 spans 13 residues. For the CDR3, the DNA is TGTGCCAGCATCTCAGGACACTACTACGAGCAGTACTTC. It codes for CASISGHYYEQYF.

The chain combines TRBV6-5 with TRBJ1-3, with 8 positions matching TRBD1. Germline CDR1 is MNHEY and CDR2 is SVGAGI. This CDR3 is 14 amino acids long. V was pared by 6 bases and J by 3 bases, with 4 bases of the junction left unmatched. CDR3 sequence reads: CASSSTGDGNTIYF. CDR3 coding DNA: TGTGCCAGCAGCTCGACAGGGGATGGAAACACCATATATTTT.

The V gene is TRBV6-5, the J gene TRBJ2-1; 7 bases line up with TRBD1. With V trimmed by 4 bases and J by 6 bases, 9 bases remained unmatched. This CDR3 has 15 residues. Per the germline V gene, CDR1 is MNHEY and CDR2 is SVGAGI. CDR3 region: CASSSDHRGANEQFF. The CDR3 DNA is TGTGCCAGCAGTTCTGACCACAGGGGTGCCAATGAGCAGTTCTTC.

The chain recombines TRBV18 with TRBJ1-3, with TRBD1 identical over 10 bases. Germline V gene lookup returns CDR1 KGHSH and CDR2 LQKENI. After removal of 3 bases from V and 3 bases from J, the junction contained 11 bases not matched to a gene. The CDR3 is made up of 18 amino acids. CDR3 nucleotide sequence: TGTGCCAGCTCACCGGACCGGGACAGGGGTTTTTTTGGAAACACCATATATTTT. Amino acids: CASSPDRDRGFFGNTIYF.

The rearrangement uses TRBV3-1 (or the pseudogene TRBV3-2) and TRBJ2-1; 10 bases fit TRBD2. The germline gives CDR1 LGHDT, CDR2 YNNKEL (reference sequence). The CDR3 contains 12 residues. Trimming took 2 bases from V and 13 from J; bases not matched to a gene: 2. The CDR3 DNA follows: TGTGCCAGCAGCCAACTAGCGGGGGCCCAGTTCTTC. It is translated as CASSQLAGAQFF.

The rearrangement joins TRBV7-2 to TRBJ2-7; tentatively, D is TRBD1 (5 bases). Germline CDR1 SGHTA, CDR2 FQGNSA. The V and J ends lost 1 base and 0 bases respectively, with 10 bases between them. This CDR3 spans 15 amino acids. The CDR3 is CASSLGGSLSYEQYF. CDR3 sequence (DNA): TGTGCCAGCAGCTTAGGGGGCAGCCTCTCCTACGAGCAGTACTTC.

This chain joins TRBV10-3 and TRBJ2-1; 8 bases line up with TRBD2. Losses at the gene ends were 4 bases for V and 5 bases for J; bases not matched to a gene: 7. This CDR3 region has 15 residues. Per the germline V gene, CDR1 is ENHRY and CDR2 is SYGVKD. CDR3: CAISARGGLNNEQFF. CDR3 bases: TGTGCCATCAGTGCCCGGGGGGGTTTGAACAATGAGCAGTTCTTC.

V and J are TRBV19 and TRBJ1-4, with 8 bases fitting TRBD1. CDR3 length: 14 residues. CDR1 and CDR2 (germline): LNHDA, SQIVND (reference sequence). The V gene end was trimmed by 5 bases and the J gene end by 7 bases; junction bases not matched to a gene: 6. CDR3 in DNA: TGTGCCAGTAGTCTTGGACAGGGAATTGAAAAACTGTTTTTT. Translated: CASSLGQGIEKLFF.

This chain links TRBV30 with TRBJ2-1, with 10 bases matching TRBD1. The germline CDR1 and CDR2 sequences are GTSNPN and SVGIG (reference sequence). The CDR3 has 19 amino acids. The trim removed 0 bases at V and 3 bases at J, leaving 14 bases unmatched. CDR3 sequence: CAWSVGDRGPHSFYNEQFF. The DNA of the CDR3 is TGTGCCTGGAGTGTAGGGGACAGGGGTCCCCATTCCTTCTACAATGAGCAGTTCTTC.

In this sample, this clone turned up once. The chain uses TRBV28 and TRBJ1-2, with 9 bases that match TRBD1. The CDR3 contains 14 residues. The germline CDR1 and CDR2 sequences are MDHEN and SYDVKM. The trim removed 6 bases at V and 3 bases at J, leaving 5 bases unmatched. The CDR3 here is CASSTGQGDYGYTF. The CDR3 DNA reads TGTGCCAGCAGCACGGGACAGGGTGACTATGGCTACACCTTC.

In its sample, this clone was seen once. This chain uses TRBV6-2 or TRBV6-3 with TRBJ2-7, with 11 bases matching TRBD1. Trimming at V came to 2 bases and at J to 3 bases, leaving 12 bases not matched to a gene. The CDR3 sequence is 18 residues long. In germline, CDR1 is MNHEY, CDR2 SVGEGT. For the CDR3, the DNA is TGTGCCAGCAGTTACAAGGACAGGGGGCGTTTTGTATACTACGAGCAGTACTTC. Protein product: CASSYKDRGRFVYYEQYF.

The rearrangement links TRBV7-8 to TRBJ2-1; D may be TRBD1 (6 bases). There are 13 residues in the CDR3. Trimming left V 5 bases short and J 10 bases short, with 15 bases between. Germline lookup yields CDR1 SGHVS and CDR2 FQNEAQ. CDR3 nucleotides: TGTGCCAGCAGCACAAACAGGGTCAGCGAGCAGTTCTTC. Encoded protein: CASSTNRVSEQFF.

In this sample, this clone turned up a few times. The chain combines TRBV6-5 with TRBJ2-1, with 11 bases lining up with TRBD1. The germline V gene encodes CDR1 MNHEY and CDR2 SVGAGI. V was clipped by 5 bases and J by 6 bases; unmatched bases: 3. This CDR3 region has 14 residues. This chain's CDR3 is CASSPGTGGNEQFF. In nucleotides, the CDR3 is TGTGCCAGCAGTCCCGGGACAGGGGGCAATGAGCAGTTCTTC.

The V call is TRBV28, the J call TRBJ1-6; TRBD1 aligns across 7 bases. With 7 bases clipped from V and 7 bases from J, the junction kept 13 bases outside the gene matches. The CDR3 covers 16 residues. Germline assignment: CDR1 MDHEN and CDR2 SYDVKM. The chain's CDR3 is CASTLNRGEMNSPLHF. DNA for the CDR3: TGTGCCAGCACCCTGAACAGGGGAGAAATGAATTCACCCCTCCACTTT.

CDR3: CASSPDRGSEAFF. In DNA form, the CDR3 reads TGTGCCAGCAGCCCCGACAGGGGTTCTGAAGCTTTCTTT. The chain combines TRBV12-3 or TRBV12-4 with TRBJ1-1, with 8 bases matching TRBD1. Trimming removed 6 bases from V and 6 bases from J; junction bases left unmatched: 6. CDR3 size: 13 residues.

The chain has TRBV27 and TRBJ2-7; 11 bases are shared with TRBD2. This CDR3 spans 16 amino acids. Germline CDR1 and CDR2: MNHEY and SMNVEV (reference sequence). Trimming took 3 bases from V and 0 from J; bases not matched to a gene: 4. CDR3 bases: TGTGCCAGCAGTTTCACCGGGACTAGCGGCTCCTACGAGCAGTACTTC. It encodes CASSFTGTSGSYEQYF.

V is TRBV2 and J is TRBJ1-2; 12 bases match TRBD1. V lost 4 bases to trimming and J lost 7 bases; unmatched junction nucleotides: 7. Germline loops: CDR1 SNHLY, CDR2 FYNNEI. This CDR3 spans 15 amino acids. The CDR3 coding sequence is TGTGCCAGCAGTGCCAGGGGACAGGGGGCTTCTGGCTACACCTTC. Protein sequence: CASSARGQGASGYTF.

This clone was observed a handful of times. The chain uses TRBV6-6 and TRBJ1-1; the D gene is possibly TRBD1 (6 bases). CDR1 is MNHNY and CDR2 is SVGAGI in the germline V gene (reference sequence). V lost 4 bases to trimming and J lost 6 bases, with 12 bases between them. The CDR3 contains 13 residues. The CDR3 reads CASSSGTGSEAFF. The DNA for the CDR3 is TGTGCCAGCAGTTCCGGAACAGGGTCTGAAGCTTTCTTT.

This chain uses TRBV7-2 with TRBJ2-7, with D perhaps TRBD1 (5 bases). The CDR3 consists of 16 residues. CDR1 SGHTA and CDR2 FQGNSA come from the germline V gene. Trimming shortened V by 5 bases and J by 6 bases, and 23 bases separated the two germline ends. CDR3 loop: CASSTPQPAGWIEQYF. For the CDR3, the DNA is TGTGCCAGCAGCACCCCCCAGCCAGCAGGGTGGATCGAGCAGTACTTC.